The 5 T cell receptor beta chains given below trace back to one sample, sequenced in a study of blood T cell repertoires in COVID-19. TCRdb's table, derived via immunoSEQ multiplex PCR, lists solely in-frame clones and lacks some. The sample records more than 150,000 clones, more than 80% being singletons. The sample comprised peripheral blood. These receptors all stem from a human donor in a cohort sampled during active COVID-19.

In this sample, this clone turned up once. The genes are TRBV5-1 and TRBJ1-4; 9 nucleotides agree with TRBD1. The CDR3 contains 16 residues. Looked up from germline, CDR1 is SGHRS and CDR2 is YFSETQ. V lost 3 bases, J lost 2 bases, and 5 bases stayed unmatched. The CDR3, as DNA: TGCGCCAGCAGCTCCCTTGGACAGGGGACTAATGAAAAACTGTTTTTT. Translation gives CASSSLGQGTNEKLFF.

The chain links TRBV3-1 (or the pseudogene TRBV3-2) to TRBJ2-3, with 14 positions matching TRBD2. With 4 bases clipped from V and 6 bases from J, the junction kept 9 bases outside the gene matches. From germline, CDR1 is LGHDT and CDR2 YNNKEL (reference sequence). CDR3 size: 17 residues. CDR3 residues: CASSLPTSGGARDTQYF. The CDR3 DNA follows: TGTGCCAGCAGCCTCCCGACTAGCGGGGGGGCCAGGGATACGCAGTATTTT.

The rearrangement links TRBV9 to TRBJ1-4; perhaps TRBD1 as D (5 bases). CDR3 length: 17 residues. Trimming stripped 2 bases from V and 3 bases from J, with 17 bases between. CDR1 is SGDLS, CDR2 YYNGEE, per germline. CDR3 sequence: CASSVGVKGQANEKLFF. As DNA, the CDR3 is TGTGCCAGCAGCGTGGGCGTGAAGGGGCAAGCTAATGAAAAACTGTTTTTT. Together with reference TRBV9 and TRBJ1-4, the CDR3 gives the full variable domain: DSGVTQTPKHLITATGQRVTLRCSPRSGDLSVYWYQQSLDQGLQFLIQYYNGEERAKGNILERFSAQQFPDLHSELNLSSLELGDSALYFCASSVGVKGQANEKLFFGSGTQLSVL.

Notes on this clone: Other DNA sequences in this sample translate to the same CDR3. V is TRBV4-1 and J is TRBJ1-2; 9 bases agree with TRBD1. The germline V gene has CDR1 MGHRA and CDR2 YSYEKL. The length of the CDR3 is 15 residues. V gave up 1 base and J gave up 4 bases; unmatched junction bases: 4. CDR3 coding DNA: TGCGCCAGCAGCCAAGGGGACAGGGAGGGCTATGGCTACACCTTC. This gives the protein CASSQGDREGYGYTF.

This clone was observed once. The chain joins TRBV29-1 to TRBJ2-5; 12 bases map to TRBD2. After removal of 7 bases from V and 4 bases from J, the junction contained 7 bases not matched to a gene. Germline V CDR1 and CDR2: SQVTM, ANQGSEA. The CDR3 sequence is 14 residues long. This CDR3 is CSGTLAGGGETQYF. For the CDR3, the DNA is TGCAGCGGGACCCTAGCGGGGGGGGGAGAGACCCAGTACTTC. Based on the CDR3 plus reference TRBV29-1 and TRBJ2-5, the full variable domain is SAVISQKPSRDICQRGTSLTIQCQVDSQVTMMFWYRQQPGQSLTLIATANQGSEATYESGFVIDKFPISRPNLTFSTLTVSNMSPEDSSIYLCSGTLAGGGETQYFGPGTRLLVL.